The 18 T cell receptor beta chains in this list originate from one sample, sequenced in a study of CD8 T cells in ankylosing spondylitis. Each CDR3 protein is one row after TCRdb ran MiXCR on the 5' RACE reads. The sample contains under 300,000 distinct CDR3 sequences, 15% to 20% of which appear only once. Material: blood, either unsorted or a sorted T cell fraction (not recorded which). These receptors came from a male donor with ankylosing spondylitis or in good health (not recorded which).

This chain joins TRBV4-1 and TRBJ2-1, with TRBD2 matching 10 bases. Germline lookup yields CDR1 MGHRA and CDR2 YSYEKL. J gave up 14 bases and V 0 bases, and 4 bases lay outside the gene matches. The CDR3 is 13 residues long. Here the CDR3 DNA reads TGCGCCAGCAGCCAAGAACTAGCGGGAAAGGAGTTCTTC. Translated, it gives CASSQELAGKEFF.

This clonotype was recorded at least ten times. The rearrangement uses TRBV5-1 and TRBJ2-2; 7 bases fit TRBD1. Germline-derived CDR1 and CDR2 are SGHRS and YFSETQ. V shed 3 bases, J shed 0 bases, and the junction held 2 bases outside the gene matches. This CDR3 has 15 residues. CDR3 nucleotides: TGCGCCAGCAGCTGGACAGGAGCGAACACCGGGGAGCTGTTTTTT. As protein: CASSWTGANTGELFF.

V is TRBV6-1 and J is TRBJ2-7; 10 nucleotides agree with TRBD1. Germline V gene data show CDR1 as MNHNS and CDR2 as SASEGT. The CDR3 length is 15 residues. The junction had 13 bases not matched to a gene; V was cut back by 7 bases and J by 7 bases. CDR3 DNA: TGTGCCAGCACCTACAGGTTGGGACAGGGGCGGGAGCAGTACTTC. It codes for CASTYRLGQGREQYF.

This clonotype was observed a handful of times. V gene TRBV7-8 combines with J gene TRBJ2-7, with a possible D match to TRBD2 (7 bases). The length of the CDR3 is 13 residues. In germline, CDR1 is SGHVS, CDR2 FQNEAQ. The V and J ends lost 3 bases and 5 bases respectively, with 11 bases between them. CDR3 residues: CASSLGGDNEQYF. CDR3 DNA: TGTGCCAGCAGCTTGGGGGGGGACAACGAGCAGTACTTC.

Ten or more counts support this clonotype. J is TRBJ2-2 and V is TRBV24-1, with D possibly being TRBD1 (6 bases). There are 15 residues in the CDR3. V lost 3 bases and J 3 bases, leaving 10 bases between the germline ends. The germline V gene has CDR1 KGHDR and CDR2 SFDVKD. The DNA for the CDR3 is TGTGCCACCAGTGATAGTGGACAGCACACCGGGGAGCTGTTTTTT. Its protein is CATSDSGQHTGELFF.

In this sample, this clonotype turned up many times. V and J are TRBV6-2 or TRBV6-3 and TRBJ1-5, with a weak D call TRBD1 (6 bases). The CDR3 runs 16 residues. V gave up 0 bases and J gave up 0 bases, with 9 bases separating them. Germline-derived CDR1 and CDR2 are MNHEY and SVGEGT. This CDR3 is CASSYSAGDSNQPQHF. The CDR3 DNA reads TGTGCCAGCAGTTACTCCGCAGGGGATAGCAATCAGCCCCAGCATTTT.

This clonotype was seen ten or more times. CDR3 bases: TGCGCCAGCAGCTTGTTGGGTTGGGAGACCCAGTACTTC. Its translation is CASSLLGWETQYF. V usage is TRBV5-1 and J usage is TRBJ2-5; D gene unclear. Germline CDR1 and CDR2: SGHRS and YFSETQ. The V gene lost 1 base and the J gene lost 5 bases, with 9 bases spanning the gap. The CDR3 sequence is 13 residues long.

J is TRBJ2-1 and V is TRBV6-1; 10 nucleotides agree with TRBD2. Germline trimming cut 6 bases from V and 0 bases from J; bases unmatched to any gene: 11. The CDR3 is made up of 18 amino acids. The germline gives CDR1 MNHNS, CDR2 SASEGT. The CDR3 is CASSLLAGFVSSYNEQFF. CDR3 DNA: TGTGCCAGCAGCCTACTAGCGGGGTTTGTCAGCTCCTACAATGAGCAGTTCTTC.

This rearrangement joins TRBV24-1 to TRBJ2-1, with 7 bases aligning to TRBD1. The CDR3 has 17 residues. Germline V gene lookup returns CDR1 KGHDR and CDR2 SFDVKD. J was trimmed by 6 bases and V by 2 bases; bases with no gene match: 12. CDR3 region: CATSDSRRDSGPNEQFF. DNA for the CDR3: TGTGCCACCAGTGATTCTCGCCGGGACAGCGGCCCCAATGAGCAGTTCTTC.

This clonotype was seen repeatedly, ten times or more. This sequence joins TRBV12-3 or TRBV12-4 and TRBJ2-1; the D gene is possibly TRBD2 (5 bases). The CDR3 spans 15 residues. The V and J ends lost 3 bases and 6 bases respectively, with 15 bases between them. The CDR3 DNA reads TGTGCCAGCAGTTTCGTCGGGGATGTAGGCAATGAGCAGTTCTTC. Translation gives CASSFVGDVGNEQFF.

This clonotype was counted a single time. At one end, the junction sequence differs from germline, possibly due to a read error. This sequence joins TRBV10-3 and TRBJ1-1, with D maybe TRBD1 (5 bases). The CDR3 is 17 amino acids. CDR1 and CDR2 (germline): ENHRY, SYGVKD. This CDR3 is CASSGRLTDYFNTEAFF. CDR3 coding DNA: TGTGCCAGCAGTGGCCGACTGACAGATTATTTTAACACTGAAGCTTTCTTT.

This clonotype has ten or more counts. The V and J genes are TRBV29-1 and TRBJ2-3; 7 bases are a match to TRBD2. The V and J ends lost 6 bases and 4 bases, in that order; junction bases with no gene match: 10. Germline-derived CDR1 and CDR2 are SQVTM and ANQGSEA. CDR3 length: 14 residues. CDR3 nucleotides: TGCAGCGTGGCCTGGGACTACGGGCCAGATACGCAGTATTTT. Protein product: CSVAWDYGPDTQYF.

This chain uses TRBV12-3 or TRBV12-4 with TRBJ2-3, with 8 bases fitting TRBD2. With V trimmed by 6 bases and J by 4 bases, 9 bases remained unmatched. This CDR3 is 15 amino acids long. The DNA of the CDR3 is TGTGCCAGCAGCCCCGGACTAGCCGAGGCAGATACGCAGTATTTT. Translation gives CASSPGLAEADTQYF.

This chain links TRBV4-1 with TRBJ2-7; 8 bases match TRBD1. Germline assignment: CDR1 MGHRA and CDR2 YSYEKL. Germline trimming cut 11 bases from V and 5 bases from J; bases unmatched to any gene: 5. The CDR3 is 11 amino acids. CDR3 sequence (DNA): TGCGCCTCACAGGGGGGCAACGAGCAGTACTTC. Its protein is CASQGGNEQYF.

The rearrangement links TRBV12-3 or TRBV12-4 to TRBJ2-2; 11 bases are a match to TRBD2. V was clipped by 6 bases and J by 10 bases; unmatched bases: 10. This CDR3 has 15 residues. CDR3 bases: TGTGCCAGCAGCCCCGGGACTAGCGGAGGGGAGGAGCTGTTTTTT. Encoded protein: CASSPGTSGGEELFF.

The CDR3 nucleotides are TGCGCCAGCAGCTTGGAGGGACTAGCTTCCCCCGAGCAGTACTTC. It translates to CASSLEGLASPEQYF. V is TRBV5-1 and J is TRBJ2-7; 9 nucleotides agree with TRBD2. The V segment lost 0 bases and the J segment 6 bases; nucleotides outside the gene matches: 7. The germline gives CDR1 SGHRS, CDR2 YFSETQ. The CDR3 extends over 15 amino acids.

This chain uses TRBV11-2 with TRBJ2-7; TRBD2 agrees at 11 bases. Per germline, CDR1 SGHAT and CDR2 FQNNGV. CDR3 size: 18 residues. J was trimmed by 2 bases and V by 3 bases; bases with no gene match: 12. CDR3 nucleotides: TGTGCCAGCAGCTTCTTAGCGGGAGGGCCCTCTTTTGCCTACGAGCAGTACTTC. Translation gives CASSFLAGGPSFAYEQYF.

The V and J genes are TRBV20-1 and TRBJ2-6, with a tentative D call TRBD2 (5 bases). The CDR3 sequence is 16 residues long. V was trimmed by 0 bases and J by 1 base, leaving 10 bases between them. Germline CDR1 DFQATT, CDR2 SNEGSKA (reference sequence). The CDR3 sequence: CSARDFTGSGANVLTF. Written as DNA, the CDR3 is TGCAGTGCTAGAGATTTCACGGGATCTGGGGCCAACGTCCTGACTTTC.